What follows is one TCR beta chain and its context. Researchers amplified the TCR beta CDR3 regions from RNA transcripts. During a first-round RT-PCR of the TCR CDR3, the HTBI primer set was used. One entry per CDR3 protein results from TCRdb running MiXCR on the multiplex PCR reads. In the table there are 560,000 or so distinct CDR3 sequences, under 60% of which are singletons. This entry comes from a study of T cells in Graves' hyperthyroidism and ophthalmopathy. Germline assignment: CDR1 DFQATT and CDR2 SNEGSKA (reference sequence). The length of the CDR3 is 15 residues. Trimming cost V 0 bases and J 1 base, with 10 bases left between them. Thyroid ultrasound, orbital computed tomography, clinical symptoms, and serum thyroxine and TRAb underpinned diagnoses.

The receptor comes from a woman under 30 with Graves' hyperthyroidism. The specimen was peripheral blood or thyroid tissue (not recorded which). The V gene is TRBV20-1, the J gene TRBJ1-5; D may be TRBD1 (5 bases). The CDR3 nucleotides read TGCAGTGCTAGAGATTTCCGGACAAGCAATCAGCCCCAGCATTTT. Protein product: CSARDFRTSNQPQHF.